This TCR beta chain came from a study of T cells in Graves' hyperthyroidism and ophthalmopathy. At the level of the study: It was at initial diagnosis, before any treatment, that peripheral blood was collected.

Notes on this clonotype: The target antigen is unknown.

Disease lasting under 3 months, a NOSPECS grade of at least 4, and a Clinical Activity Score of at least 3 were features of the ophthalmopathy patients. CDR3 length equals 16 residues. Germline V gene lookup returns CDR1 MNHEY and CDR2 SVGEGT. V was shortened by 6 bases and J by 4 bases, with 18 bases between the two germline ends. It was RNA transcripts that yielded the amplified TCR beta CDR3 regions. First-round RT-PCR with HTBI primers amplified the TCR CDR3 region. TCRdb re-called the multiplex PCR reads with MiXCR, one entry per CDR3 protein. The data show about 640,000 distinct CDR3 sequences, roughly 20% seen once. Study-wide results and caveats: Researchers found most expanded thyroid clonotypes above 0.001 in blood as well.

The TCR originated in a man between 25 and 39 years old with Graves' ophthalmopathy. The sample was blood. The V and J genes are TRBV6-2 or TRBV6-3 and TRBJ2-2; a possible D gene is TRBD2 (6 bases). CDR3 in DNA: TGTGCCAGCAGCCCGTACGGGGGAACGGGCACCGGGGAGCTGTTTTTT. This codes for CASSPYGGTGTGELFF.